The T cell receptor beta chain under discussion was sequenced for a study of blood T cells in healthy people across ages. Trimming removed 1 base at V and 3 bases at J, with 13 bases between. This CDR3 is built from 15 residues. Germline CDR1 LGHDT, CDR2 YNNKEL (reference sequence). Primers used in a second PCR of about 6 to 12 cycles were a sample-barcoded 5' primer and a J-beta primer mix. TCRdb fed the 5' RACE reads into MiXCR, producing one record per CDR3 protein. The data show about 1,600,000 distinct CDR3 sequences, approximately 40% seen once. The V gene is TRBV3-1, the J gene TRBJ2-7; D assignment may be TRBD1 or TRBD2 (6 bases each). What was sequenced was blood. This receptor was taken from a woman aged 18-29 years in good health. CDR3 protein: CASSQGSGAGYEQYF. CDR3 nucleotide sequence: TGTGCCAGCAGCCAAGGGTCGGGGGCCGGCTACGAGCAGTACTTC.